Below are 16 T cell receptor beta chains sequenced from a single sample in a study of cytotoxic CD8 clonotypes in ibrutinib-treated CLL. Generated by immunoSEQ multiplex PCR, the TCRdb table keeps only in-frame clones and is missing some. The sample holds about 300,000 clones, around 77% seen once. The starting material was PBMCs, obtained at disease progression, from a patient treated with ibrutinib. Source of these receptors: a human donor with chronic lymphocytic leukemia.

The V and J genes are TRBV10-3 and TRBJ2-1, with D hard to call. CDR1 ENHRY and CDR2 SYGVKD come from the germline V gene. V lost 0 bases to trimming and J lost 6 bases, with 3 bases between them. The CDR3 covers 12 residues. The CDR3 protein is CAISESANEQFF. CDR3 DNA: TGTGCCATCAGTGAGTCGGCCAATGAGCAGTTCTTC.

Here the CDR3 DNA reads TGTGCCAGTAGTACCTTTTCCGGGACAGGGTCGTACGAGCAGTACTTC. Encoded protein: CASSTFSGTGSYEQYF. This chain joins TRBV19 and TRBJ2-7, with TRBD1 matching 9 bases. J gave up 4 bases and V 4 bases, and 11 bases lay outside the gene matches. The CDR3 extends over 16 amino acids. Per the germline V gene, CDR1 is LNHDA and CDR2 is SQIVND (reference sequence).

This clone was counted once. The CDR3 region is CASSGGLVSTDTQYF. In DNA form, the CDR3 reads TGTGCCAGCAGCGGAGGCCTGGTGTCCACAGATACGCAGTATTTT. V usage is TRBV9 and J usage is TRBJ2-3; D is uncertain. CDR3 length equals 15 residues. Trimming removed 3 bases at V and 2 bases at J, with 13 bases between. Germline V gives CDR1 SGDLS, CDR2 YYNGEE.

This sequence joins TRBV23-1 and TRBJ2-7, with D perhaps TRBD2 (5 bases). TRBV23-1 is annotated as an ORF whose role is uncertain. Trimming stripped 2 bases from V and 5 bases from J, with 22 bases between. CDR3 length: 17 residues. CDR3 bases: TGCGCCAGCAGTCAACCTAACGCCCATGGCGGGTCGGACGAGCAGTACTTC. This gives the protein CASSQPNAHGGSDEQYF.

The chain is built from TRBV6-6 and TRBJ2-5; weak D call: TRBD1 (7 bases). Germline V CDR1 and CDR2: MNHNY, SVGAGI (reference sequence). Trimming took off 2 bases at V and 5 bases at J, with 12 bases between the two ends. CDR3 length: 14 amino acids. The CDR3 nucleotides are TGTGCCAGCAGTTACCTGACAGGGAGGGAGACCCAGTACTTC. Translating it yields CASSYLTGRETQYF.

A few counts support this clone. The CDR3 region has the DNA TGCAGTGCCTTCCTCCGGGTTGGGGAGTTCTTC. Its translation: CSAFLRVGEFF. The V and J genes are TRBV20-1 and TRBJ2-1; D gene uncertain. Trimming removed 6 bases at V and 14 bases at J, with 17 bases between. The CDR3 extends over 11 amino acids. Germline loops: CDR1 DFQATT, CDR2 SNEGSKA (reference sequence).

About this clone itself: This CDR3 is also generated by other DNA sequences in the sample. The CDR3 reads CASSPRTGSYEQYF. The CDR3 region has the DNA TGCGCCAGCAGCCCCCGGACAGGCTCCTACGAGCAGTACTTC. The chain employs TRBV5-1 and TRBJ2-7; 7 bases agree with TRBD1. The CDR3 extends over 14 amino acids. The germline gives CDR1 SGHRS, CDR2 YFSETQ. Trimming cost V 4 bases and J 0 bases; bases outside gene matches: 4.

The chain uses TRBV5-1 and TRBJ1-1, with a weak D call TRBD1 (5 bases). Germline V gives CDR1 SGHRS, CDR2 YFSETQ. The V end lost 2 bases, the J end lost 6 bases, and 11 bases lay between the germline ends. This CDR3 is built from 13 residues. CDR3 bases: TGCGCCAGCAGCTTCGGACACGTAGCTGAAGCTTTCTTT. Its protein is CASSFGHVAEAFF.

The chain recombines TRBV7-8 with TRBJ2-1; 8 bases line up with TRBD2. Germline loops: CDR1 SGHVS, CDR2 FQNEAQ. The CDR3 totals 15 residues. The V and J ends lost 4 bases and 5 bases, in that order; junction bases with no gene match: 7. The CDR3 DNA sequence: TGTGCCAGCAGCTCCTTTCGGGGGGGCGACAATGAGCAGTTCTTC. As protein: CASSSFRGGDNEQFF. Supplemented by reference TRBV7-8 and TRBJ2-1, the full variable domain reads GAGVSQSPRYKVAKRGQDVALRCDPISGHVSLFWYQQALGQGPEFLTYFQNEAQLDKSGLPSDRFFAERPEGSVSTLKIQRTQQEDSAVYLCASSSFRGGDNEQFFGPGTRLTVL.

This clone was detected a few times. The rearrangement joins TRBV19 to TRBJ1-5; 7 bases align to TRBD1. Germline V gives CDR1 LNHDA, CDR2 SQIVND (reference sequence). CDR3 length: 16 residues. The trim removed 6 bases at V and 2 bases at J, leaving 10 bases unmatched. In DNA form, the CDR3 reads TGTGCCAGTAGCAGTATAGACAGGGTAGGCAATCAGCCCCAGCATTTT. It codes for CASSSIDRVGNQPQHF.

The chain employs TRBV6-1 and TRBJ1-1, with 7 nucleotides matching TRBD1. In germline, CDR1 is MNHNS, CDR2 SASEGT. Trimming cost V 6 bases and J 11 bases; bases outside gene matches: 12. This CDR3 region has 13 residues. The CDR3 region is CASRGGDRDAAFF. CDR3 sequence (DNA): TGTGCCAGCAGAGGGGGAGACAGGGATGCGGCTTTCTTT.

The chain employs TRBV7-3 and TRBJ2-7; 9 nucleotides line up with TRBD1. CDR1 SGHTA and CDR2 FQGTGA come from the germline V gene. V was pared by 6 bases and J by 5 bases, with 5 bases of the junction left unmatched. This CDR3 spans 13 amino acids. CDR3 in DNA: TGTGCCAGCAGTTGGACAGGGGAACACGAGCAGTACTTC. Its protein is CASSWTGEHEQYF.

This clone has just a few counts. The gene calls are TRBV10-3 and TRBJ1-2, with 8 bases aligning to TRBD1. The V and J ends lost 10 bases and 2 bases, in that order; junction bases with no gene match: 6. The CDR3 totals 13 residues. Germline CDR1 reads ENHRY; CDR2 reads SYGVKD. The CDR3, as DNA: TGTGCCACCCAGGGACAGGAAAACTATGGCTACACCTTC. This encodes CATQGQENYGYTF.

The J gene is TRBJ2-7, the V gene TRBV10-1, with unresolved D. This CDR3 contains 13 residues. Looked up from germline, CDR1 is WNHNN and CDR2 is SYGVQD (reference sequence). V was pared by 2 bases and J by 3 bases, with 8 bases between. In DNA form, the CDR3 reads TGCGCCAGCAGTGAGGGATGGGACTACGAGCAGTACTTC. Translation: CASSEGWDYEQYF.

This clone was seen only once. This chain joins TRBV19 and TRBJ1-2; 8 nucleotides line up with TRBD1. The germline CDR1 and CDR2 sequences are LNHDA and SQIVND (reference sequence). The CDR3 covers 14 residues. With V trimmed by 7 bases and J by 3 bases, 7 bases remained unmatched. CDR3 coding DNA: TGTGCCAGTAAGGTGGACAGGGACCACTATGGCTACACCTTC. It encodes CASKVDRDHYGYTF.

This chain uses TRBV28 with TRBJ2-1, with D possibly matching TRBD1 (6 bases). Germline CDR1 MDHEN, CDR2 SYDVKM. There are 15 residues in the CDR3. V was trimmed by 5 bases and J by 6 bases, leaving 17 bases between them. This CDR3 reads CASSGGLQLPNEQFF. Written as DNA, the CDR3 is TGTGCCAGCAGTGGGGGCCTCCAGCTTCCCAATGAGCAGTTCTTC.